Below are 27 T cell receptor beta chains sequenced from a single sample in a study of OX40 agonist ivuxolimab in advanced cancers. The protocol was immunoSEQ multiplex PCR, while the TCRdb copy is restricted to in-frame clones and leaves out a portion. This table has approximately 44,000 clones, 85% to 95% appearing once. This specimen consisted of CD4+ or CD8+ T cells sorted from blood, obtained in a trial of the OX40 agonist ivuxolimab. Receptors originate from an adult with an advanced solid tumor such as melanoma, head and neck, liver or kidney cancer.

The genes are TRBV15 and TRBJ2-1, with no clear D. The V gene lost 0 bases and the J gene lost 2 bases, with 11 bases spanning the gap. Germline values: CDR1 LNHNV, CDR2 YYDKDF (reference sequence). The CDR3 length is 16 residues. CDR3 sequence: CATSRDGPDTYNEQFF. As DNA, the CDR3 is TGTGCCACCAGCAGAGATGGTCCCGATACCTACAATGAGCAGTTCTTC.

The CDR3 DNA reads TGTGCCAGCAGCCCAAGAGGGGACATTGACTCTGGAAACACCATATATTTT. It specifies CASSPRGDIDSGNTIYF. The chain carries TRBV7-2 and TRBJ1-3; possibly TRBD1 for D (6 bases). Per germline, CDR1 SGHTA and CDR2 FQGNSA. CDR3 length: 17 amino acids. Trimming cost V 5 bases and J 0 bases, with 17 bases left between them.

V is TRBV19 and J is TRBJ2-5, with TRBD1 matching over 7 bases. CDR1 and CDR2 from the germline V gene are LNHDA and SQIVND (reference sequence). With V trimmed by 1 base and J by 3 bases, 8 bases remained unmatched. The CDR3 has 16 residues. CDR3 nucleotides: TGTGCCAGTAGTATAGGCCGCCGGGACAGAGAAGAGACCCAGTACTTC. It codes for CASSIGRRDREETQYF.

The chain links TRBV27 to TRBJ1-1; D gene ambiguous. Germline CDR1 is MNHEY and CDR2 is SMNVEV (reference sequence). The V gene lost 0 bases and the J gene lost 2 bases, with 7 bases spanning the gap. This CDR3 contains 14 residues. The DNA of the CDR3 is TGTGCCAGCAGTTTATCGCACCTTAACACTGAAGCTTTCTTT. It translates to CASSLSHLNTEAFF.

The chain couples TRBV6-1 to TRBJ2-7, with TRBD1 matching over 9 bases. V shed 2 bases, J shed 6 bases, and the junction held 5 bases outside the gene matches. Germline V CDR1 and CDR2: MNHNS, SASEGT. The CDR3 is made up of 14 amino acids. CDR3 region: CASSELQGAGEQYF. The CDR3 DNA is TGTGCCAGCAGTGAACTACAGGGGGCTGGCGAGCAGTACTTC.

The DNA for the CDR3 is TGTGCCAGCAGCTTGGAAGGGGGAGCTCAGCCCCAGCATTTT. This encodes CASSLEGGAQPQHF. V is TRBV5-6 and J is TRBJ1-5; the D gene is possibly TRBD1 (6 bases). The V end lost 0 bases, the J end lost 6 bases, and 10 bases lay between the germline ends. Per the germline V gene, CDR1 is SGHDT and CDR2 is YYEEEE. The CDR3 loop spans 14 amino acids.

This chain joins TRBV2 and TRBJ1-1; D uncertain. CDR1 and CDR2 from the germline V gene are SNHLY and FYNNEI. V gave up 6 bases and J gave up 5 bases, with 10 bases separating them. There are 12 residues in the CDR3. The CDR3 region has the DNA TGTGCCAGCAGCGACATTAGGACTGAAGCTTTCTTT. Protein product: CASSDIRTEAFF.

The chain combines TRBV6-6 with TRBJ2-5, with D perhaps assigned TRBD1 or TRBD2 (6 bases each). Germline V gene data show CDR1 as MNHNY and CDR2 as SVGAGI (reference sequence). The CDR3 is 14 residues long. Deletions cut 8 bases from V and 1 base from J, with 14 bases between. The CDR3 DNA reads TGTGCCAGCTCGACGGGGGCACTCCAAGAGACCCAGTACTTC. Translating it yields CASSTGALQETQYF.

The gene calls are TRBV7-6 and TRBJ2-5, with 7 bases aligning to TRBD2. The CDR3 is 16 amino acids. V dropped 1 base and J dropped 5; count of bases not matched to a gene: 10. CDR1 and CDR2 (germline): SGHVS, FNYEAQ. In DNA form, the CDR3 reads TGTGCCAGCAGCTTAGGAACTGGCGGGAGTCTTGAGACCCAGTACTTC. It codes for CASSLGTGGSLETQYF.

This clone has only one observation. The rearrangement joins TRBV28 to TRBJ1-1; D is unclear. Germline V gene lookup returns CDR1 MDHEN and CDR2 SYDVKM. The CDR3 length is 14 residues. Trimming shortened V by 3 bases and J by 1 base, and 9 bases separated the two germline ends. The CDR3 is CASSFPDPNTEAFF. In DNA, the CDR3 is TGTGCCAGCAGTTTCCCGGACCCGAACACTGAAGCTTTCTTT.

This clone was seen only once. The CDR3 coding sequence is TGTGCCAGCATCGCCCCAGGGGGGGCCGCCGGGGAGCTGTTTTTT. Encoded protein: CASIAPGGAAGELFF. This chain connects TRBV7-9 to TRBJ2-2; perhaps D is TRBD1 or TRBD2 (7 bases each). V lost 7 bases to trimming and J lost 6 bases, with 18 bases between them. The CDR3 consists of 15 residues. Germline lookup yields CDR1 SEHNR and CDR2 FQNEAQ (reference sequence).

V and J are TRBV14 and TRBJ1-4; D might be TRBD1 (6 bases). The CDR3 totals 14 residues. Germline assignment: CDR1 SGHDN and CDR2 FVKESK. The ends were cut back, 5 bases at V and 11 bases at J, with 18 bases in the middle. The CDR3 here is CASSFGTRDGKLFF. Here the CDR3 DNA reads TGTGCCAGCAGCTTCGGGACACGGGACGGGAAACTGTTTTTT.

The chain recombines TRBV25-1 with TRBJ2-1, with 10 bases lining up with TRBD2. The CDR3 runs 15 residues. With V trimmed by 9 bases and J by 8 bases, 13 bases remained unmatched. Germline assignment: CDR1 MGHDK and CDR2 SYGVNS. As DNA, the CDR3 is TGTGCCAGTTCAAGGGCGTCTAGCGGGAGCGATGAGCAGTTCTTC. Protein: CASSRASSGSDEQFF.

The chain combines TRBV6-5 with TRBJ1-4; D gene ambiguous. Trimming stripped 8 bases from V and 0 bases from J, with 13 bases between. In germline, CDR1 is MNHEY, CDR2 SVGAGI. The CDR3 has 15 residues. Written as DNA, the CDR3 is TGTGCCAGCCCTGTGAGACCCACAACTAATGAAAAACTGTTTTTT. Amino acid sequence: CASPVRPTTNEKLFF.

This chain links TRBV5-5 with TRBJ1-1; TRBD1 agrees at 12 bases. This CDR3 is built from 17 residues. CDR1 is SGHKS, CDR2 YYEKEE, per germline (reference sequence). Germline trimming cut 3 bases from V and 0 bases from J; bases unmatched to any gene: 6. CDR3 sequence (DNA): TGTGCCAGCAGCTACGATGGGACAGGGGGCATGAACACTGAAGCTTTCTTT. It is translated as CASSYDGTGGMNTEAFF.

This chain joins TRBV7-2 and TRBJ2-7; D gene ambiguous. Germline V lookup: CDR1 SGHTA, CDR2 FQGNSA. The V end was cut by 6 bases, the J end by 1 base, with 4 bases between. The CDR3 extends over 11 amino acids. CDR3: CASSLSYEQYF. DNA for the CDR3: TGTGCCAGCAGTCTTTCCTACGAGCAGTACTTC.

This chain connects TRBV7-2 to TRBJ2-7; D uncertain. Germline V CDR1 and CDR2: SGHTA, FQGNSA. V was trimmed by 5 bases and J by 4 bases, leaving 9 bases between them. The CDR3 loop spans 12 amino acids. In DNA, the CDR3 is TGTGCCAGCAGCCCTAGTATATACGAGCAGTACTTC. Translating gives CASSPSIYEQYF.

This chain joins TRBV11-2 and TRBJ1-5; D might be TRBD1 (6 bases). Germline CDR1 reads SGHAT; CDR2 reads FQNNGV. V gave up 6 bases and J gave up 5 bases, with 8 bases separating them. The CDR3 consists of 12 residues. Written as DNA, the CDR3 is TGTGCCAGCAGTACAGGGTATCAGCCCCAGCATTTT. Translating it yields CASSTGYQPQHF.

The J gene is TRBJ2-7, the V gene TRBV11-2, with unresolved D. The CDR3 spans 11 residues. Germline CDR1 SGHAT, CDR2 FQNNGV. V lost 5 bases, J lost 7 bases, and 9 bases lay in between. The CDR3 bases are TGTGCCAGCAGCCCTTCCAGGGAGCAGTACTTC. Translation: CASSPSREQYF.

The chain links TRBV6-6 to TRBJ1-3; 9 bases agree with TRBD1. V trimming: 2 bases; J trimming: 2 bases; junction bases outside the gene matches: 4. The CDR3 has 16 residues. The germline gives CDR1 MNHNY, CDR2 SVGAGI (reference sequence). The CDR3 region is CASSYPQGATGNTIYF. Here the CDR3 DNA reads TGTGCCAGCAGTTACCCACAGGGGGCTACTGGAAACACCATATATTTT.

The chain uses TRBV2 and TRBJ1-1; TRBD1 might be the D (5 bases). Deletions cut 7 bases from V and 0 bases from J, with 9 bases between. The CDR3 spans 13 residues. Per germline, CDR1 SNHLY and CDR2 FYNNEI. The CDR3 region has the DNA TGTGCCAGCACGGGACCCTTGAACACTGAAGCTTTCTTT. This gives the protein CASTGPLNTEAFF.

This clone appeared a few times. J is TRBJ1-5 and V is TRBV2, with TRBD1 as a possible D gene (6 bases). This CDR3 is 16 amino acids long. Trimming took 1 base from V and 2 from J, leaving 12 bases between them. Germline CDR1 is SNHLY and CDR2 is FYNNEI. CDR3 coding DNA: TGTGCCAGCAGTGAAGGCACAGGGCCGGGCAATCAGCCCCAGCATTTT. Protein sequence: CASSEGTGPGNQPQHF.

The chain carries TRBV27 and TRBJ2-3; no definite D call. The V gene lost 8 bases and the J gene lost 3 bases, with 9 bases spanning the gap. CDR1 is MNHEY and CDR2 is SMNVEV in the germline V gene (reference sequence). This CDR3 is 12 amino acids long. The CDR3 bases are TGTGCCAGCGGTCTGGGGACAGATACGCAGTATTTT. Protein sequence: CASGLGTDTQYF.

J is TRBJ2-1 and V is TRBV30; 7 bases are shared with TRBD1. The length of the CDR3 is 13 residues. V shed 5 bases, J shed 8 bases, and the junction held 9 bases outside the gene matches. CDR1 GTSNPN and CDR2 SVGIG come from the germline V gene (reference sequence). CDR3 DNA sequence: TGTGCCTGGGGCGGACAGGCCAGGGATGAGCAGTTCTTC. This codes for CAWGGQARDEQFF.

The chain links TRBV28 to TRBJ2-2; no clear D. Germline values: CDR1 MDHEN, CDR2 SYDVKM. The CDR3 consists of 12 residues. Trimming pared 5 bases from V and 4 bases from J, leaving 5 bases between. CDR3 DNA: TGTGCCAGCAGTCAGCTCACCGGGGAGCTGTTTTTT. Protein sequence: CASSQLTGELFF. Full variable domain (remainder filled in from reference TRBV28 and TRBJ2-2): DVKVTQSSRYLVKRTGEKVFLECVQDMDHENMFWYRQDPGLGLRLIYFSYDVKMKEKGDIPEGYSVSREKKERFSLILESASTNQTSMYLCASSQLTGELFFGEGSRLTVL.

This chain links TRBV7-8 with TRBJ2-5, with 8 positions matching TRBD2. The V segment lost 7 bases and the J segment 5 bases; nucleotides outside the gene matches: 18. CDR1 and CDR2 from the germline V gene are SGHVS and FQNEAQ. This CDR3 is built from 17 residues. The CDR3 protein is CASTPASVGRASETQYF. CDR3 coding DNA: TGTGCCAGCACCCCCGCCTCGGTCGGGAGGGCCTCTGAGACCCAGTACTTC.

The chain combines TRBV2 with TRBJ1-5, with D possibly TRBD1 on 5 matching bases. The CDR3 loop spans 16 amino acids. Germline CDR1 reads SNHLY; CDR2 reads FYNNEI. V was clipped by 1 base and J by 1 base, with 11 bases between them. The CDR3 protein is CASSEVGGASNQPQHF. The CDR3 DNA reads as TGTGCCAGCAGTGAAGTGGGAGGGGCCAGCAATCAGCCCCAGCATTTT.